The clone carrying this T cell receptor (beta chain) appeared a few times. What it recognizes is unknown. The isolated RNA, all of it, was reverse transcribed, so expressed TCRB transcripts were what got sequenced. Generated by immunoSEQ multiplex PCR, the TCRdb table keeps only in-frame clones and is missing some. The sample has fewer than 300,000 clones, under 13% seen once; the top ten hold approximately 0.015%. Central memory, naive, regulatory and stem cell-like memory CD4+ cells were sorted by CD45RO/CCR7/CD25/CD127/CD95/CD27. This entry belongs to a study of beta chain features in type 1 diabetes. Turning to the study itself: In age, gender and cell yields, patients were similar to healthy donors.

This CDR3 comprises 15 residues. V trimming: 1 base; J trimming: 10 bases; junction bases outside the gene matches: 6. Per the germline V gene, CDR1 is MGHRA and CDR2 is YSYEKL. General observations from the study: Shortening that was moderate but significant affected the TCRB CDR3s of Type 1 diabetes patients in all four CD4+ subsets.

The receptor comes from a man aged 25 to 40 with type 1 diabetes. The V gene is TRBV4-1, the J gene TRBJ2-3; 12 bases are a match to TRBD2. Sequenced sample: naive CD4+ T cells from blood. CDR3 sequence (DNA): TGCGCCAGCAGCCAAGCTAGCGGGGGGGAATACGCGCAGTATTTT. Translation gives CASSQASGGEYAQYF.